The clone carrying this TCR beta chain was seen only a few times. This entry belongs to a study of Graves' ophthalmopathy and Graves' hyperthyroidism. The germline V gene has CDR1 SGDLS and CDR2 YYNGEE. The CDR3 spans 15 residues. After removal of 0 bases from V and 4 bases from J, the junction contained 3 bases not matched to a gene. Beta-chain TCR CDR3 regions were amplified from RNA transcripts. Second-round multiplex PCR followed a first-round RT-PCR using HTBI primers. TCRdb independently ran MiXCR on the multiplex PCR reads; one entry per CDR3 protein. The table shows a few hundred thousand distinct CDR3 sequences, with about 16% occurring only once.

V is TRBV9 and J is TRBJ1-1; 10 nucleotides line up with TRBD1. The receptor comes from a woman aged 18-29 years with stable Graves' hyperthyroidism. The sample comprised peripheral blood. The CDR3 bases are TGTGCCAGCAGCGTAGGGGGGACAGGGGCCACTGAAGCTTTCTTT. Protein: CASSVGGTGATEAFF.